This TCR beta chain was documented in a study of blood T cells in healthy people across ages. Findings of the study overall: The long-lived group displayed more naive CD4+ cells, plus higher diversity, than the aged donors did.

In the case of this clonotype: The antigen remains undetermined.

V dropped 6 bases and J dropped 8 bases, with 6 bases sitting between them. This CDR3 comprises 9 residues. The germline gives CDR1 DFQATT, CDR2 SNEGSKA (reference sequence). For the second PCR, which ran for about 6 to 11 cycles, a sample-barcoded 5' primer and a J-beta primer mix were used. The template-switch adaptor, which had 12 random nucleotides, put a tag on each cDNA molecule. Every sample produced at least 2.5 million CDR3-containing paired-end reads. Using its own MiXCR run on the 5' RACE reads, TCRdb lists one record per CDR3 protein. The table lists 850,000 to 1,100,000 distinct CDR3 sequences, roughly two fifths of them singletons.

The chain recombines TRBV20-1 with TRBJ2-3; D is perhaps TRBD2 (5 bases). The receptor's source is a man aged 18 to 29 in good health. The sample consisted of blood. CDR3 in amino acids: CSAAGTQYF. As DNA, the CDR3 is TGCAGTGCCGCGGGTACGCAGTATTTT.